This entry lists 4 T cell receptor beta chains sequenced from one sample in a study of blood T cells in healthy people across ages. Sample-barcoded 5' priming and a J-beta primer mix drove a second PCR of about 6 to 12 cycles. TCRdb called the 5' RACE reads again in MiXCR, with one record for every CDR3 protein. The sample records about 1.6 million distinct CDR3 sequences, about 35% being singletons. Sequencing input: blood. These receptors were obtained from a woman in her twenties or thirties in good health.

The rearrangement links TRBV5-1 to TRBJ2-7, with D maybe TRBD2 (5 bases). Trimming took off 6 bases at V and 6 bases at J, with 19 bases between the two ends. Germline lookup yields CDR1 SGHRS and CDR2 YFSETQ. The CDR3 runs to 14 residues. The CDR3 protein is CASNSDGIDLEQYF. For the CDR3, the DNA is TGCGCCAGCAACTCGGACGGGATTGACCTCGAGCAGTACTTC.

The chain employs TRBV27 and TRBJ2-7; 9 positions match TRBD2. The junction had 8 bases not matched to a gene; V was cut back by 7 bases and J by 7 bases. The CDR3 is 13 amino acids. From germline, CDR1 is MNHEY and CDR2 SMNVEV (reference sequence). CDR3 protein: CASKGGGAREQYF. CDR3 nucleotides: TGTGCCAGCAAAGGCGGGGGGGCCCGAGAGCAGTACTTC.

This sequence joins TRBV29-1 and TRBJ2-2; 16 bases map to TRBD2. This CDR3 has 18 amino acids. Germline CDR1 and CDR2: SQVTM and ANQGSEA. The CDR3 DNA sequence: TGCGGGACTGAGGGACTAGCGGGAGGGGTTAGGAGCACCGGGGAGCTGTTTTTT. Its translation is CGTEGLAGGVRSTGELFF.

The chain carries TRBV20-1 and TRBJ2-1; 9 bases match TRBD2. Per the germline V gene, CDR1 is DFQATT and CDR2 is SNEGSKA (reference sequence). Unmatched junction bases numbered 19, after V lost 4 bases and J lost 9 bases. The CDR3 is 17 residues long. The CDR3 nucleotides are TGCAGTGCTAACCTACCGGGGGGCGGGAGGGCAAATCTTGAGCAGTTCTTC. This translates into CSANLPGGGRANLEQFF.